The sequence of this T cell receptor (beta chain) was determined in a study of CD8 T cells in Susac syndrome. Germline CDR1 reads SGHRS; CDR2 reads YFSETQ. This CDR3 comprises 15 residues. Trimming removed 4 bases at V and 5 bases at J, with 16 bases between. The RNA, about 0.5 to 1 ug, was put through reverse transcription using random hexamers. TCRdb re-derived calls from the immunoSEQ multiplex PCR reads in MiXCR, one entry per CDR3 protein. Among roughly 120,000 distinct CDR3 sequences listed, just over 90% were seen once. The chain recombines TRBV5-1 with TRBJ2-1; D gene uncertain. The TCR comes from a human donor with multiple sclerosis. The sequencing input was CD8+ T cells from PBMCs. The CDR3 sequence: CASSPNGSPNNEQFF. For the CDR3, the DNA is TGCGCCAGCAGCCCGAACGGATCTCCCAACAATGAGCAGTTCTTC.